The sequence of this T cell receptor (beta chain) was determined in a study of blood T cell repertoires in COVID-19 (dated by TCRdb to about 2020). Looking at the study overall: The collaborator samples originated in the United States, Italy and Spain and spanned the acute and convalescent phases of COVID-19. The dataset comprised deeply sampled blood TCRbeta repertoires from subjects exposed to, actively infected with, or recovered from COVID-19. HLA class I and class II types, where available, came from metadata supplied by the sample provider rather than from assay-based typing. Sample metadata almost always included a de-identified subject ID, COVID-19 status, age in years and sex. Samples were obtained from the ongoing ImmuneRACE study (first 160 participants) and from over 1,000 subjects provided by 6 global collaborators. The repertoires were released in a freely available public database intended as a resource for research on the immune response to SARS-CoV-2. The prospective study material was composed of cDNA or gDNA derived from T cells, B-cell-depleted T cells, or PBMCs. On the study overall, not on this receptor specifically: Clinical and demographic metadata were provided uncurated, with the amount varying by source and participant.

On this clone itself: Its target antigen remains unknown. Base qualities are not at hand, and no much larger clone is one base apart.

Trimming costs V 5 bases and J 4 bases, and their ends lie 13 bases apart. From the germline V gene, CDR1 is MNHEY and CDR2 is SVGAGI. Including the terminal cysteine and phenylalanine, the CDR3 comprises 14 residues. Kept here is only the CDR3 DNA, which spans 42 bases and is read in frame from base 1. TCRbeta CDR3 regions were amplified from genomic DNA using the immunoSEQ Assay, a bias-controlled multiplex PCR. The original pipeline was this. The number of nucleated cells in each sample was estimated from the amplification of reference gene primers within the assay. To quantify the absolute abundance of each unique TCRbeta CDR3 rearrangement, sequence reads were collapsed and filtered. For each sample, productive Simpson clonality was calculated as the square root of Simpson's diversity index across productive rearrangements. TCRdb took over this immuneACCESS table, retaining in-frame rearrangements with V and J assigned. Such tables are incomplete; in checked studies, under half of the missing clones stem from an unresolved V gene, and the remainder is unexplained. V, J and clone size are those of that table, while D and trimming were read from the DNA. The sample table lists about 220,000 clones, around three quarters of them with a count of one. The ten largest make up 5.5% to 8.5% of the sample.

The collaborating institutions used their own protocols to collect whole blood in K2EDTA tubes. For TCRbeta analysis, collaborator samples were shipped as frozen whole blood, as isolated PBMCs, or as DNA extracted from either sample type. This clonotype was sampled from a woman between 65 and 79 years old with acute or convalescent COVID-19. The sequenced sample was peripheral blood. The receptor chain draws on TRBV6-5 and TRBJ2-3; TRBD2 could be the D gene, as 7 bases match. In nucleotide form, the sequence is TGTGCCAGCAGTCTACCGGGGGGCCCAGATACGCAGTATTTT. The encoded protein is CASSLPGGPDTQYF.